Following are 22 T cell receptor beta chains from one sample sequenced in a study of OX40 agonist ivuxolimab in advanced cancers. The library was produced with the immunoSEQ multiplex PCR assay. Entries here come from immuneACCESS through TCRdb and include only in-frame sequences with V and J called. Some clones fail to appear in such tables; in the studies checked, an unresolved V gene covers under half of the shortfall, and the cause of the remainder is unknown. The sample profile shows 65,000 to 80,000 clones; roughly 90% of them were found once. The biggest ten clones account for over 0.35% of the sample. The specimen was CD4+ or CD8+ T cells sorted from blood, collected in a trial of the OX40 agonist ivuxolimab. These receptors came from an adult with an advanced solid tumor such as melanoma, head and neck, liver or kidney cancer.

J is TRBJ2-7 and V is TRBV4-3; 15 bases match TRBD2. J gave up 9 bases and V 0 bases, and 3 bases lay outside the gene matches. Germline loops: CDR1 LGHNA, CDR2 YSLEER. The CDR3 spans 15 residues. The CDR3 DNA reads TGCGCCAGCAGCCAAGATGGACTAGCGGGAGGGAGGCAGTACTTC. This gives the protein CASSQDGLAGGRQYF.

The chain links TRBV5-4 to TRBJ2-1, with 14 nucleotides matching TRBD2. CDR1 is SGHNT, CDR2 YYREEE, per germline (reference sequence). The junction had 15 bases not matched to a gene; V was cut back by 4 bases and J by 9 bases. The length of the CDR3 is 18 residues. CDR3 amino acids: CASSDFTGLAGATGEQFF. DNA of the CDR3: TGTGCCAGCAGCGACTTCACGGGACTAGCGGGAGCTACGGGTGAGCAGTTCTTC.

The V and J genes are TRBV11-2 and TRBJ1-3; D gene uncertain. CDR1 SGHAT and CDR2 FQNNGV come from the germline V gene. V lost 3 bases and J 0 bases, leaving 3 bases between the germline ends. CDR3 length: 13 residues. CDR3 sequence reads: CASSFPSGNTIYF. CDR3 DNA: TGTGCCAGCAGCTTTCCCTCTGGAAACACCATATATTTT.

This chain links TRBV18 with TRBJ1-5, with unresolved D. V shed 2 bases and J shed 5 bases, with 7 bases lying between them. The CDR3 totals 13 residues. In germline, CDR1 is KGHSH, CDR2 LQKENI. The CDR3: CASSPDTYQPQHF. CDR3 DNA: TGTGCCAGCTCACCAGACACCTATCAGCCCCAGCATTTT.

The V call is TRBV10-3, the J call TRBJ2-3; the D is unclear. Germline CDR1 reads ENHRY; CDR2 reads SYGVKD. CDR3 length: 14 amino acids. V dropped 0 bases and J dropped 0 bases, with 4 bases sitting between them. Written as DNA, the CDR3 is TGTGCCATCAGTGAGTCCTACAGCACAGATACGCAGTATTTT. This translates into CAISESYSTDTQYF.

The chain is built from TRBV19 and TRBJ1-5, with 8 bases matching TRBD1. Germline values: CDR1 LNHDA, CDR2 SQIVND (reference sequence). J gave up 2 bases and V 6 bases, and 3 bases lay outside the gene matches. The CDR3 has 14 amino acids. The CDR3 is CASSRGQGNQPQHF. The CDR3 DNA follows: TGTGCCAGTAGCCGGGGACAGGGCAATCAGCCCCAGCATTTT.

This rearrangement joins TRBV7-2 to TRBJ1-5; D perhaps matches TRBD1 (5 bases). The V end lost 3 bases, the J end lost 3 bases, and 9 bases lay between the germline ends. The germline V gene encodes CDR1 SGHTA and CDR2 FQGNSA. This CDR3 is built from 14 residues. The CDR3 here is CASSLEGANQPQHF. The CDR3 nucleotides read TGTGCCAGCAGCTTGGAAGGGGCCAATCAGCCCCAGCATTTT. Full variable domain (remainder filled in from reference TRBV7-2 and TRBJ1-5): GAGVSQSPSNKVTEKGKDVELRCDPISGHTALYWYRQSLGQGLEFLIYFQGNSAPDKSGLPSDRFSAERTGGSVSTLTIQRTQQEDSAVYLCASSLEGANQPQHFGDGTRLSIL.

This chain joins TRBV7-2 and TRBJ2-5, with 8 nucleotides matching TRBD1. The CDR3 loop spans 15 amino acids. Losses at the gene ends were 4 bases for V and 5 bases for J; bases not matched to a gene: 9. The germline V gene encodes CDR1 SGHTA and CDR2 FQGNSA. The CDR3 nucleotides are TGTGCCAGCAGCTCACCGAGCGACAGGGGCGAGACCCAGTACTTC. Encoded protein: CASSSPSDRGETQYF. Variable domain in full (rest from reference TRBV7-2 and TRBJ2-5): GAGVSQSPSNKVTEKGKDVELRCDPISGHTALYWYRQSLGQGLEFLIYFQGNSAPDKSGLPSDRFSAERTGGSVSTLTIQRTQQEDSAVYLCASSSPSDRGETQYFGPGTRLLVL.

The chain has TRBV4-3 and TRBJ1-2; weak D call: TRBD1 (6 bases). The CDR3 has 17 amino acids. Germline V gives CDR1 LGHNA, CDR2 YSLEER. V was pared by 0 bases and J by 2 bases, with 16 bases between. The CDR3 here is CASSQDLQGTLNYGYTF. As DNA, the CDR3 is TGCGCCAGCAGCCAAGATCTTCAGGGGACTTTAAACTATGGCTACACCTTC.

The V and J genes are TRBV7-2 and TRBJ2-1; D is unclear. Looked up from germline, CDR1 is SGHTA and CDR2 is FQGNSA. The ends were cut back, 3 bases at V and 7 bases at J, with 10 bases in the middle. The CDR3 spans 13 residues. This chain's CDR3 is CASSLSTGNEQFF. CDR3 coding DNA: TGTGCCAGCAGCTTGTCTACCGGGAATGAGCAGTTCTTC.

This chain uses TRBV27 with TRBJ2-7, with 13 bases lining up with TRBD2. The CDR3 sequence is 15 residues long. The V segment lost 6 bases and the J segment 4 bases; nucleotides outside the gene matches: 6. Looked up from germline, CDR1 is MNHEY and CDR2 is SMNVEV (reference sequence). The CDR3: CASRYTSGRAYEQYF. CDR3 nucleotides: TGTGCCAGCAGATATACTAGCGGGAGGGCGTACGAGCAGTACTTC.

CDR3 in DNA: TGTGCCAGCTCCCTGGGCGCGGGAGGTCGCACAGATACGCAGTATTTT. This sequence encodes CASSLGAGGRTDTQYF. The chain links TRBV5-8 to TRBJ2-3; 8 bases match TRBD2. V lost 7 bases to trimming and J lost 1 base; unmatched junction nucleotides: 11. CDR1 and CDR2 (germline): SGHTS, YDEGEE. This CDR3 spans 16 amino acids.

This clone was detected only once. The chain is built from TRBV30 and TRBJ1-5; tentative D call: TRBD1 (6 bases). The CDR3 length is 13 residues. From germline, CDR1 is GTSNPN and CDR2 SVGIG (reference sequence). The V end was cut by 1 base, the J end by 13 bases, with 17 bases between. As DNA, the CDR3 is TGTGCCTGGAGTGAGGCTGGGGGGCCACTACAGCATTTT. Translated: CAWSEAGGPLQHF.

CDR3 nucleotide sequence: TGTGCCAGTAGTATAGGACATACGAACACCGGGGAGCTGTTTTTT. As protein: CASSIGHTNTGELFF. The chain is built from TRBV19 and TRBJ2-2; no reliable D call. CDR1 LNHDA and CDR2 SQIVND come from the germline V gene (reference sequence). This CDR3 has 15 residues. V lost 1 base and J 0 bases, leaving 6 bases between the germline ends.

The chain carries TRBV28 and TRBJ1-5, with TRBD1 matching 8 bases. The length of the CDR3 is 15 residues. Trimming cost V 7 bases and J 4 bases; bases outside gene matches: 9. CDR1 and CDR2 (germline): MDHEN, SYDVKM. CDR3: CASTLDRGRNQPQHF. The CDR3 bases are TGTGCCAGCACCTTAGACAGGGGTCGGAATCAGCCCCAGCATTTT.

J is TRBJ2-7 and V is TRBV6-5, with D perhaps TRBD1 or TRBD2 (5 bases each). The germline V and J ends were trimmed by 8 bases and 6 bases, with 17 bases remaining between them. Germline V gene lookup returns CDR1 MNHEY and CDR2 SVGAGI. CDR3 length: 13 amino acids. The CDR3 sequence is CASRKAGTLEQYF. The CDR3 bases are TGTGCCAGCCGGAAGGCAGGGACCCTCGAGCAGTACTTC.

This rearrangement joins TRBV7-2 to TRBJ2-1; D might be TRBD2 (6 bases). The germline V and J ends were trimmed by 6 bases and 4 bases, with 13 bases remaining between them. The CDR3 sequence is 14 residues long. Germline CDR1 reads SGHTA; CDR2 reads FQGNSA. Written as DNA, the CDR3 is TGTGCCAGCAGGCGGGACTCTGGTTACAATGAGCAGTTCTTC. Amino acids: CASRRDSGYNEQFF. Supplemented by reference TRBV7-2 and TRBJ2-1, the full variable domain reads GAGVSQSPSNKVTEKGKDVELRCDPISGHTALYWYRQSLGQGLEFLIYFQGNSAPDKSGLPSDRFSAERTGGSVSTLTIQRTQQEDSAVYLCASRRDSGYNEQFFGPGTRLTVL.

The chain links TRBV4-1 to TRBJ2-1; weak D call: TRBD2 (5 bases). The germline CDR1 and CDR2 sequences are MGHRA and YSYEKL. Trimming took 1 base from V and 5 from J, leaving 18 bases between them. The CDR3 is 17 residues long. The CDR3 region has the DNA TGCGCCAGCAGCCAAGGACTACAGCTCTCCTCTAACAATGAGCAGTTCTTC. Its protein product is CASSQGLQLSSNNEQFF.

This clone was found once. The chain is built from TRBV5-4 and TRBJ1-2; 8 nucleotides align to TRBD1. This CDR3 is built from 14 residues. Germline values: CDR1 SGHNT, CDR2 YYREEE (reference sequence). J lost 7 bases, V lost 3 bases, and 8 bases had no gene match. The CDR3: CASSSPGQGAGYTF. CDR3 DNA sequence: TGTGCCAGCAGCTCCCCAGGCCAGGGGGCTGGCTACACCTTC. The full variable domain, completed using reference TRBV5-4 and TRBJ1-2, is ETGVTQSPTHLIKTRGQQVTLRCSSQSGHNTVSWYQQALGQGPQFIFQYYREEENGRGNFPPRFSGLQFPNYSSELNVNALELDDSALYLCASSSPGQGAGYTFGSGTRLTVV.

The chain's CDR3 is CASSQDRQRYGYTF. For the CDR3, the DNA is TGTGCCAGCAGCCAAGATCGACAGCGCTATGGCTACACCTTC. The rearrangement joins TRBV14 to TRBJ1-2; D may be TRBD1 (5 bases). There are 14 residues in the CDR3. From germline, CDR1 is SGHDN and CDR2 FVKESK. Trimming shortened V by 0 bases and J by 4 bases, and 9 bases separated the two germline ends.

The J gene is TRBJ2-3, the V gene TRBV2; D is undetermined. Trimming shortened V by 1 base and J by 7 bases, and 3 bases separated the two germline ends. Germline V lookup: CDR1 SNHLY, CDR2 FYNNEI. CDR3 length: 11 amino acids. In DNA, the CDR3 is TGTGCCAGCAGTGAAGGGTATACGCAGTATTTT. This encodes CASSEGYTQYF.

This clone is a singleton in its sample. J is TRBJ2-7 and V is TRBV5-4, with unresolved D. The length of the CDR3 is 13 residues. In germline, CDR1 is SGHNT, CDR2 YYREEE (reference sequence). Trimming cost V 1 base and J 5 bases, with 10 bases left between them. DNA of the CDR3: TGTGCCAGCAGCTTGTGGGCTGGGAACGAGCAGTACTTC. Its translation is CASSLWAGNEQYF. Together with reference TRBV5-4 and TRBJ2-7, the CDR3 gives the full variable domain: ETGVTQSPTHLIKTRGQQVTLRCSSQSGHNTVSWYQQALGQGPQFIFQYYREEENGRGNFPPRFSGLQFPNYSSELNVNALELDDSALYLCASSLWAGNEQYFGPGTRLTVT.